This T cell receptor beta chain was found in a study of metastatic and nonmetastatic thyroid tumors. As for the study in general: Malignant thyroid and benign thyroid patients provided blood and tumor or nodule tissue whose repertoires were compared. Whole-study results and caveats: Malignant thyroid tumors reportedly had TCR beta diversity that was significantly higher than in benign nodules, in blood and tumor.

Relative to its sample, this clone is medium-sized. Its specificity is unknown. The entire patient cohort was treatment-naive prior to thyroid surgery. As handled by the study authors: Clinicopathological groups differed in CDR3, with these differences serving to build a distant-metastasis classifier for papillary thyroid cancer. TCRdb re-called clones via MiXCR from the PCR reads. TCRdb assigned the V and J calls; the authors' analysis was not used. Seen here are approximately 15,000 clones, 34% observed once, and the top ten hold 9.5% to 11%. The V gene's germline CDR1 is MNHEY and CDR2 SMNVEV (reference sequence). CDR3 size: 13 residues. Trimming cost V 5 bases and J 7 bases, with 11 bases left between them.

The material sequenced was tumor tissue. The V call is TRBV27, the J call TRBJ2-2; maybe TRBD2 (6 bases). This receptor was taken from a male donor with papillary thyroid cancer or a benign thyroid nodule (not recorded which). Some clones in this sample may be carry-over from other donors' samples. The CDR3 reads CASSIGGFGELFF. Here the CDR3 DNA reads TGTGCCAGCAGTATTGGGGGGTTCGGGGAGCTGTTTTTT.